Ten or more counts support the clone carrying this T cell receptor beta chain. As yet, its antigen is unknown. Hyperthyroidism, newly diagnosed and lasting under 2 months, affected patients aged 18 to 65. The study collected blood at first hyperthyroidism diagnosis, before any ophthalmopathy symptoms arose. The CDR3 runs 14 residues. V gave up 2 bases and J gave up 5 bases, with 9 bases separating them. These data belong to a study of T cells in Graves' hyperthyroidism and ophthalmopathy. Across the study: At the time of initial diagnosis and before any treatment, peripheral blood was collected. Findings of the study overall: The blood repertoire included most of the expanded thyroid clonotypes above 0.001.

Amplification of TCR beta CDR3 regions used RNA as the template. The HTBI primer set drove a first-round RT-PCR of the TCR CDR3. One entry per CDR3 protein results from TCRdb running MiXCR on the multiplex PCR reads. The sample records 690,000 or so distinct CDR3 sequences, under 20% being singletons. J is TRBJ1-4 and V is TRBV12-3 or TRBV12-4; D ambiguous. The specimen was blood. This TCR derives from a woman aged 45-60 years with Graves' hyperthyroidism that later progressed to Graves' ophthalmopathy. CDR3 amino acids: CASSLTARNEKLFF. In DNA form, the CDR3 reads TGTGCCAGCAGTTTAACAGCACGCAATGAAAAACTGTTTTTT.